The 26 T cell receptor beta chains below all came from one sample that was sequenced in a study of T cells after somatic rescue of genetic block. Here immunoSEQ multiplex PCR was the method, and the copy in TCRdb shows in-frame clones only, minus some. The sample yields about 15,000 clones, approximately 75% seen once. Material: peripheral blood mononuclear cells (PBMCs). The receptors derive from a boy aged 5-17 years.

By share, this clone ranks as medium-sized. The genes are TRBV11-3 and TRBJ1-1; D is unclear. Trimming cost V 4 bases and J 4 bases, with 7 bases left between them. This CDR3 is 12 amino acids long. Per germline, CDR1 SGHNT and CDR2 YENEEA. This chain's CDR3 is CASSSRGTEAFF. For the CDR3, the DNA is TGTGCCAGCAGCTCGCGGGGCACTGAAGCTTTCTTT.

This clone appeared a few times. The CDR3 loop reads CASSLHLPGQGMPKVQYF. CDR3 DNA sequence: TGTGCCAGCAGTCTTCACCTGCCGGGACAGGGGATGCCAAAGGTGCAGTACTTC. The chain combines TRBV2 with TRBJ2-7, with 10 nucleotides matching TRBD1. Trimming cost V 5 bases and J 9 bases; bases outside gene matches: 22. This CDR3 has 18 amino acids. Germline CDR1 SNHLY, CDR2 FYNNEI.

As to this clone: Other DNA sequences of this sample code for an identical CDR3. CDR3 nucleotides: TGTGCCAGCAGCTTTAGAGGGGCGGGGGCCACCTACGAGCAGTACTTC. Its protein product is CASSFRGAGATYEQYF. The chain employs TRBV11-2 and TRBJ2-7, with D possibly TRBD2 on 7 matching bases. Germline V gives CDR1 SGHAT, CDR2 FQNNGV. This CDR3 spans 16 amino acids. Trimming removed 3 bases at V and 2 bases at J, with 17 bases between. Filled out from reference TRBV11-2 and TRBJ2-7, the complete variable domain reads EAGVAQSPRYKIIEKRQSVAFWCNPISGHATLYWYQQILGQGPKLLIQFQNNGVVDDSQLPKDRFSAERLKGVDSTLKIQPAKLEDSAVYLCASSFRGAGATYEQYFGPGTRLTVT.

This clone appeared a single time. This chain joins TRBV18 and TRBJ2-6; D may be TRBD2 (5 bases). This CDR3 contains 14 residues. Trimming pared 8 bases from V and 3 bases from J, leaving 11 bases between. CDR1 is KGHSH and CDR2 is LQKENI in the germline V gene. The CDR3 nucleotides are TGTGCCAGCCTTGGACTTATTGGGGCCAACGTCCTGACTTTC. Protein product: CASLGLIGANVLTF.

The rearrangement uses TRBV9 and TRBJ1-6; the match to TRBD1 covers 9 bases. The CDR3 extends over 14 amino acids. Germline CDR1 SGDLS, CDR2 YYNGEE. The trim removed 3 bases at V and 10 bases at J, leaving 5 bases unmatched. CDR3 protein: CASSGTGEGSPLHF. In nucleotides, the CDR3 is TGTGCCAGCAGCGGGACAGGGGAGGGGTCACCCCTCCACTTT.

The chain links TRBV10-3 to TRBJ2-7, with D perhaps TRBD2 (6 bases). The V end lost 3 bases, the J end lost 1 base, and 13 bases lay between the germline ends. Germline CDR1 and CDR2: ENHRY and SYGVKD. The CDR3 length is 15 residues. In DNA, the CDR3 is TGTGCCATCAGTGACTGGGGCGGGATTTCCTACGAGCAGTACTTC. It yields the protein CAISDWGGISYEQYF.

About this clone: Germline and junction disagree at one end, which may indicate a read error. This chain joins TRBV7-7 and TRBJ2-5, with TRBD1 as a possible D gene (5 bases). From germline, CDR1 is SSHAT and CDR2 FNYEAQ (reference sequence). CDR3 length: 13 amino acids. This CDR3 reads CASSLGVEETQYF. The DNA of the CDR3 is TGTGCTAGCAGCTTAGGGGTTGAAGAGACCCAGTACTTC.

The V and J genes are TRBV7-9 and TRBJ2-2; 8 nucleotides agree with TRBD2. This CDR3 comprises 18 residues. The ends lost 2 bases at V and 4 bases at J; junction bases unmatched: 12. Germline assignment: CDR1 SEHNR and CDR2 FQNEAQ (reference sequence). DNA for the CDR3: TGTGCCAGCAGCTTACGGCGAGGCGGGGGGCCCGGCACCGGGGAGCTGTTTTTT. Translated, it gives CASSLRRGGGPGTGELFF. Filled out from reference TRBV7-9 and TRBJ2-2, the complete variable domain reads DTGVSQNPRHKITKRGQNVTFRCDPISEHNRLYWYRQTLGQGPEFLTYFQNEAQLEKSRLLSDRFSAERPKGSFSTLEIQRTEQGDSAMYLCASSLRRGGGPGTGELFFGEGSRLTVL.

J is TRBJ2-3 and V is TRBV9; a weak D match, TRBD1 (5 bases). The V end was cut by 0 bases, the J end by 2 bases, with 16 bases between. CDR3 length: 17 residues. CDR1 and CDR2 (germline): SGDLS, YYNGEE. The CDR3 DNA reads TGTGCCAGCAGCGTAGAGGGGCAGAACCCCTACACAGATACGCAGTATTTT. Protein product: CASSVEGQNPYTDTQYF.

The CDR3 nucleotides are TGTGCCAGCAGTTTGATAGCGGGAGCTCTCTACGAGCAGTACTTC. It encodes CASSLIAGALYEQYF. The genes are TRBV11-2 and TRBJ2-5; 9 nucleotides line up with TRBD2. The J call is uncertain, as TRBJ2-7 better fits the DNA end. CDR3 length: 15 residues. CDR1 and CDR2 from the germline V gene are SGHAT and FQNNGV.

The genes are TRBV5-1 and TRBJ2-7; TRBD1 agrees at 8 bases. Losses at the gene ends were 5 bases for V and 2 bases for J; bases not matched to a gene: 3. The CDR3 runs to 13 residues. Per germline, CDR1 SGHRS and CDR2 YFSETQ. The CDR3 sequence is CASSLQGAYEQYF. CDR3 nucleotide sequence: TGCGCCAGCAGTCTACAGGGGGCCTACGAGCAGTACTTC. The whole variable domain, filled in from reference TRBV5-1 and TRBJ2-7, reads KAGVTQTPRYLIKTRGQQVTLSCSPISGHRSVSWYQQTPGQGLQFLFEYFSETQRNKGNFPGRFSGRQFSNSRSEMNVSTLELGDSALYLCASSLQGAYEQYFGPGTRLTVT.

This clone was found a few times. The gene calls are TRBV13 and TRBJ1-6, with 12 nucleotides matching TRBD1. CDR1 and CDR2 (germline): PRHDT, FYEKMQ (reference sequence). The CDR3 loop spans 17 amino acids. After removal of 4 bases from V and 9 bases from J, the junction contained 10 bases not matched to a gene. The DNA of the CDR3 is TGTGCCAGCAGCTCATCCTCCGAGGGACAGGGGGCTTCACCCCTCCACTTT. This gives the protein CASSSSSEGQGASPLHF.

The J gene is TRBJ1-4, the V gene TRBV6-6; perhaps TRBD1 as D (5 bases). V lost 2 bases, J lost 10 bases, and 14 bases lay in between. The CDR3 totals 14 residues. Germline CDR1 MNHNY, CDR2 SVGAGI (reference sequence). CDR3 loop: CASSYGGEGGKLFF. CDR3 nucleotides: TGTGCCAGCAGTTACGGGGGGGAAGGCGGAAAACTGTTTTTT.

This chain uses TRBV7-9 with TRBJ2-1, with 11 nucleotides matching TRBD2. Germline V lookup: CDR1 SEHNR, CDR2 FQNEAQ (reference sequence). With V trimmed by 5 bases and J by 4 bases, 4 bases remained unmatched. The CDR3 length is 15 residues. CDR3 sequence: CASSTTSGGYNEQFF. The CDR3, as DNA: TGTGCCAGCAGCACTACTAGCGGGGGTTACAATGAGCAGTTCTTC.

The chain carries TRBV7-3 and TRBJ2-1; D is perhaps TRBD2 (7 bases). The CDR3 has 14 residues. V lost 3 bases and J lost 6, with 12 bases in between. Germline CDR1 and CDR2: SGHTA and FQGTGA. CDR3 region: CASSFTRGGNEQFF. CDR3 nucleotide sequence: TGTGCCAGCAGCTTTACTAGGGGGGGCAATGAGCAGTTCTTC.

Judged by abundance, this clone is medium-sized. The chain recombines TRBV9 with TRBJ2-5; 15 bases fit TRBD2. The V gene end was trimmed by 0 bases and the J gene end by 2 bases; junction bases not matched to a gene: 2. Germline loops: CDR1 SGDLS, CDR2 YYNGEE. This CDR3 has 17 residues. The CDR3 DNA reads as TGTGCCAGCAGCGTAGGGACTAGCGGGAGGGTTCAAGAGACCCAGTACTTC. This encodes CASSVGTSGRVQETQYF.

This chain joins TRBV7-4 and TRBJ2-1, with D perhaps matching TRBD2 (6 bases). CDR1 and CDR2 from the germline V gene are SGHVT and SQSDAQ. Trimming removed 4 bases from V and 0 bases from J, with 13 bases in between. The length of the CDR3 is 16 residues. CDR3 DNA sequence: TGTGCCAGCAGCTCGACCGGGACTCCCTCCTACAATGAGCAGTTCTTC. Protein sequence: CASSSTGTPSYNEQFF.

The chain uses TRBV10-1 and TRBJ2-1, with 7 bases that match TRBD2. Germline loops: CDR1 WNHNN, CDR2 SYGVQD (reference sequence). Unmatched junction bases numbered 5, after V lost 3 bases and J lost 0 bases. This CDR3 has 16 residues. DNA for the CDR3: TGCGCCAGCAGTGATAGCGGGTTCAGCTCCTACAATGAGCAGTTCTTC. This translates into CASSDSGFSSYNEQFF.

This clone was seen just once. The gene calls are TRBV5-1 and TRBJ2-3, with TRBD2 matching 7 bases. This CDR3 comprises 18 residues. The germline V gene encodes CDR1 SGHRS and CDR2 YFSETQ. Trimming took 0 bases from V and 1 from J; bases not matched to a gene: 11. The CDR3 region is CASSLARGERGRTDTQYF. For the CDR3, the DNA is TGCGCCAGCAGCTTGGCGCGGGGTGAGCGGGGACGCACAGATACGCAGTATTTT.

J is TRBJ2-7 and V is TRBV15; 7 bases are a match to TRBD2. In germline, CDR1 is LNHNV, CDR2 YYDKDF (reference sequence). This CDR3 is built from 12 residues. Germline trimming cut 1 base from V and 7 bases from J; bases unmatched to any gene: 1. The CDR3 sequence: CATSRAGGEQYF. The CDR3 bases are TGTGCCACCAGCAGAGCGGGGGGAGAGCAGTACTTC.

The chain couples TRBV2 to TRBJ1-5; D uncertain. CDR3 length: 14 amino acids. Trimming took 2 bases from V and 6 from J, leaving 11 bases between them. Germline lookup yields CDR1 SNHLY and CDR2 FYNNEI. This chain's CDR3 is CASSEMERVQPQHF. In nucleotides, the CDR3 is TGTGCCAGCAGTGAAATGGAAAGGGTTCAGCCCCAGCATTTT.

This clone appeared a single time. The chain joins TRBV6-6 to TRBJ1-1; the D gene is possibly TRBD1 (6 bases). Germline CDR1 is MNHNY and CDR2 is SVGAGI (reference sequence). The CDR3 has 14 amino acids. V lost 4 bases to trimming and J lost 5 bases, with 14 bases between them. CDR3 bases: TGTGCCAGCAGTTGGGCAGGGGCGAGGACTGAAGCTTTCTTT. It yields the protein CASSWAGARTEAFF.

This chain joins TRBV9 and TRBJ2-1; 11 bases fit TRBD2. This CDR3 is 16 amino acids long. Germline-derived CDR1 and CDR2 are SGDLS and YYNGEE. J was trimmed by 2 bases and V by 5 bases; bases with no gene match: 6. CDR3 coding DNA: TGTGCCAGCAGTTGGCTAGCGGGGGGTCCCTACAATGAGCAGTTCTTC. This gives the protein CASSWLAGGPYNEQFF.

The J gene is TRBJ1-5, the V gene TRBV10-1; D perhaps matches TRBD1 (5 bases). Germline V gives CDR1 WNHNN, CDR2 SYGVQD (reference sequence). Deletions cut 6 bases from V and 2 bases from J, with 14 bases between. CDR3 length: 15 amino acids. This chain's CDR3 is CASSAGKGRNQPQHF. Here the CDR3 DNA reads TGCGCCAGCAGCGCAGGGAAAGGGCGCAATCAGCCCCAGCATTTT.

This chain links TRBV19 with TRBJ2-5, with D perhaps TRBD1 (6 bases). Per the germline V gene, CDR1 is LNHDA and CDR2 is SQIVND (reference sequence). The CDR3 loop spans 14 amino acids. V lost 1 base, J lost 3 bases, and 9 bases lay in between. The CDR3, as DNA: TGTGCCAGTAGTATAGGGTCAGGGGAAGAGACCCAGTACTTC. Translated: CASSIGSGEETQYF.

This clone was counted only a few times. The chain links TRBV5-1 to TRBJ2-7; D is possibly TRBD1 or TRBD2 (6 bases each). The CDR3 totals 14 residues. Germline assignment: CDR1 SGHRS and CDR2 YFSETQ. Trimming pared 4 bases from V and 4 bases from J, leaving 15 bases between. CDR3 DNA sequence: TGCGCCAGCAGCGGGGGCCTCCGGGGGTACGAGCAGTACTTC. Translating it yields CASSGGLRGYEQYF.